This T cell receptor beta chain comes out of a study of blood T cell repertoires in COVID-19. Study-level information: Acute-phase and convalescent COVID-19 samples originated in the United States, Italy and Spain.

TCRdb's copy holds only in-frame clones and misses some; the assay was immunoSEQ multiplex PCR. In the table there are around 250,000 clones, approximately 85% of which are singletons. Cohort allocation depended upon clinical history that participants reported. Trimming shortened V by 5 bases and J by 4 bases, and 15 bases separated the two germline ends. There are 13 residues in the CDR3. CDR1 is SQVTM, CDR2 ANQGSEA, per germline. The J gene is TRBJ2-7, the V gene TRBV29-1, with D possibly being TRBD2 (6 bases). What was sequenced was PBMCs or T cells enriched from blood (not recorded which). The sequence derives from a woman between 50 and 59 years old who had recovered from COVID-19. Here the CDR3 DNA reads TGCAGCGTTCGGATTAGCGGCCCATACGAGCAGTACTTC. This encodes CSVRISGPYEQYF.